One and the same sample provided the 30 T cell receptor beta chains below, sequenced in a study of T cell changes during pregnancy in multiple sclerosis. Sequencing was performed with immunoSEQ multiplex PCR; in TCRdb, only in-frame clones are kept and a portion is missing. The sample yields tens of thousands of clones, 93% seen once. The source material was CD8+ T cells from peripheral blood mononuclear cells, sampled in the second trimester of pregnancy. These receptors came from a female donor with multiple sclerosis, enrolled in a pregnancy study.

V is TRBV7-8 and J is TRBJ2-3; 9 bases match TRBD2. The germline V gene encodes CDR1 SGHVS and CDR2 FQNEAQ. Unmatched junction bases numbered 2, after V lost 0 bases and J lost 1 base. The CDR3 is 16 residues long. Here the CDR3 reads CASSLAVAGGTDTQYF. The CDR3 DNA is TGTGCCAGCAGCTTAGCGGTAGCGGGGGGCACAGATACGCAGTATTTT.

This chain joins TRBV9 and TRBJ1-6; D may be TRBD1 (6 bases). CDR1 is SGDLS, CDR2 YYNGEE, per germline. Trimming stripped 4 bases from V and 0 bases from J, with 11 bases between. The CDR3 has 16 amino acids. The CDR3 region is CASSLGQSSYNSPLHF. In DNA form, the CDR3 reads TGTGCCAGCAGCCTCGGACAGAGCTCCTATAATTCACCCCTCCACTTT.

The rearrangement joins TRBV6-4 to TRBJ1-3; no definite D call. The CDR3 is 13 amino acids. V lost 2 bases and J 2 bases, leaving 4 bases between the germline ends. The germline gives CDR1 MRHNA, CDR2 SNTAGT. For the CDR3, the DNA is TGTGCCAGCAGTGACGGGCCTGGAAACACCATATATTTT. Amino acid sequence: CASSDGPGNTIYF.

This chain links TRBV19 with TRBJ2-5; 10 positions match TRBD2. The CDR3 consists of 15 residues. V shed 6 bases and J 3 bases; nucleotides not matched to a gene: 7. The germline V gene has CDR1 LNHDA and CDR2 SQIVND (reference sequence). CDR3 sequence reads: CASRSSGGAEETQYF. CDR3 nucleotide sequence: TGTGCCAGTAGATCCAGCGGGGGGGCCGAAGAGACCCAGTACTTC.

J is TRBJ1-1 and V is TRBV7-9, with D possibly TRBD1 on 6 matching bases. V was clipped by 2 bases and J by 2 bases, with 12 bases between them. Germline CDR1 is SEHNR and CDR2 is FQNEAQ (reference sequence). The length of the CDR3 is 15 residues. The CDR3 here is CASSLSLGGNTEAFF. The CDR3 DNA sequence: TGTGCCAGCAGCTTAAGCCTAGGGGGTAACACTGAAGCTTTCTTT.

The chain has TRBV15 and TRBJ1-4; 7 bases are shared with TRBD1. V lost 0 bases, J lost 0 bases, and 4 bases stayed unmatched. Germline V gene data show CDR1 as LNHNV and CDR2 as YYDKDF (reference sequence). The CDR3 length is 17 residues. The DNA of the CDR3 is TGTGCCACCAGCAGAGATCGAGGACAGGCAACTAATGAAAAACTGTTTTTT. Translating it yields CATSRDRGQATNEKLFF.

The V gene is TRBV7-9, the J gene TRBJ2-3; 8 bases map to TRBD1. Trimming cost V 5 bases and J 0 bases; bases outside gene matches: 4. CDR1 is SEHNR and CDR2 is FQNEAQ in the germline V gene (reference sequence). The CDR3 has 15 residues. CDR3 in amino acids: CASSRQGASTDTQYF. CDR3 coding DNA: TGTGCCAGCAGCCGCCAGGGGGCTAGCACAGATACGCAGTATTTT.

The chain couples TRBV5-8 to TRBJ2-1; no firm D call. Germline V CDR1 and CDR2: SGHTS, YDEGEE. This CDR3 region has 16 residues. V was cut by 3 bases and J by 0 bases, with 13 bases left in between. CDR3 sequence (DNA): TGTGCCAGCAGCTCTTTAGATATTAGCTCCTACAATGAGCAGTTCTTC. Its protein is CASSSLDISSYNEQFF.

The V call is TRBV29-1, the J call TRBJ2-5; 9 bases agree with TRBD1. The J call may be wrong; the DNA end is better matched by TRBJ2-7. CDR3 size: 12 residues. In germline, CDR1 is SQVTM, CDR2 ANQGSEA. This CDR3 is CSVADRGYEQYF. The CDR3 DNA sequence: TGCAGCGTCGCGGACAGGGGCTACGAGCAGTACTTC.

The CDR3 region has the DNA TGTGCCAGCAGCTTAGATCACCAGGGTGGGTCCGGGGAGCTGTTTTTT. As protein: CASSLDHQGGSGELFF. This chain uses TRBV7-8 with TRBJ2-2, with D maybe TRBD1 (5 bases). The CDR3 is made up of 16 amino acids. Germline CDR1 SGHVS, CDR2 FQNEAQ. V was clipped by 1 base and J by 6 bases, with 15 bases between them.

The rearrangement links TRBV6-6 to TRBJ2-7; 7 bases are a match to TRBD2. Germline CDR1 reads MNHNY; CDR2 reads SVGAGI (reference sequence). With V trimmed by 6 bases and J by 2 bases, 7 bases remained unmatched. This CDR3 is 14 amino acids long. The CDR3 DNA reads TGTGCCAGCAGCATCCGGGACTACCCCTACGAGCAGTACTTC. As protein: CASSIRDYPYEQYF.

The chain carries TRBV6-1 and TRBJ2-5, with 9 bases aligning to TRBD2. Trimming at V came to 4 bases and at J to 5 bases, leaving 8 bases not matched to a gene. This CDR3 region has 15 residues. The germline V gene encodes CDR1 MNHNS and CDR2 SASEGT. The CDR3: CASSGAGGPGETQYF. In nucleotides, the CDR3 is TGTGCCAGCAGTGGAGCGGGGGGTCCGGGGGAGACCCAGTACTTC.

The J gene is TRBJ2-1, the V gene TRBV4-3; 8 positions agree with TRBD1. Germline assignment: CDR1 LGHNA and CDR2 YSLEER. Trimming removed 4 bases from V and 1 base from J; junction bases left unmatched: 9. CDR3 length: 17 residues. The CDR3 DNA is TGCGCCAGCAGCCCCTCGGTAAGGGACAGGTCCTACAATGAGCAGTTCTTC. Translation: CASSPSVRDRSYNEQFF.

The chain recombines TRBV19 with TRBJ2-1; 11 bases align to TRBD2. The germline gives CDR1 LNHDA, CDR2 SQIVND (reference sequence). J was trimmed by 8 bases and V by 4 bases; bases with no gene match: 7. This CDR3 is 15 amino acids long. The CDR3: CASSTSSGRSYEQFF. CDR3 in DNA: TGTGCCAGTAGTACATCTAGCGGGAGGTCTTATGAGCAGTTCTTC. Supplemented by reference TRBV19 and TRBJ2-1, the full variable domain reads DGGITQSPKYLFRKEGQNVTLSCEQNLNHDAMYWYRQDPGQGLRLIYYSQIVNDFQKGDIAEGYSVSREKKESFPLTVTSAQKNPTAFYLCASSTSSGRSYEQFFGPGTRLTVL.

The genes are TRBV29-1 and TRBJ1-3; possibly TRBD1 for D (6 bases). This CDR3 region has 13 residues. V was pared by 7 bases and J by 2 bases, with 12 bases between. The germline V gene encodes CDR1 SQVTM and CDR2 ANQGSEA. The CDR3 DNA reads as TGCAGCGCAGGACAGACGGCTGGAAACACCATATATTTT. It yields the protein CSAGQTAGNTIYF.

The chain recombines TRBV13 with TRBJ2-1; 7 bases are a match to TRBD2. V dropped 6 bases and J dropped 5; count of bases not matched to a gene: 16. The CDR3 loop spans 17 amino acids. Per the germline V gene, CDR1 is PRHDT and CDR2 is FYEKMQ (reference sequence). The CDR3 DNA reads as TGTGCCAGCAGTCGAACCTATAGCGGGTCGACGGACAATGAGCAGTTCTTC. Protein: CASSRTYSGSTDNEQFF.

The rearrangement joins TRBV9 to TRBJ1-3, with 7 bases aligning to TRBD1. The V gene end was trimmed by 0 bases and the J gene end by 3 bases; junction bases not matched to a gene: 3. CDR3 size: 15 residues. The V gene's germline CDR1 is SGDLS and CDR2 YYNGEE. The CDR3 bases are TGTGCCAGCAGCGTAGGACAGGGATATGGAAACACCATATATTTT. This translates into CASSVGQGYGNTIYF.

This chain links TRBV9 with TRBJ2-2, with a possible D match to TRBD2 (7 bases). With 4 bases removed from V and 3 bases from J, the gap between germline ends came to 19 bases. The length of the CDR3 is 17 residues. Per germline, CDR1 SGDLS and CDR2 YYNGEE. The CDR3 protein is CASSTRRGGPDTGELFF. In nucleotides, the CDR3 is TGTGCCAGCAGCACCCGGAGGGGGGGGCCGGACACCGGGGAGCTGTTTTTT.

This chain uses TRBV30 with TRBJ2-4, with D perhaps matching TRBD2 (5 bases). Between the trimmed V and J ends, which lost 0 bases and 0 bases, there was a span of 12 bases. CDR1 GTSNPN and CDR2 SVGIG come from the germline V gene (reference sequence). This CDR3 spans 16 amino acids. CDR3 sequence reads: CAWSVRRDIAKNIQYF. Written as DNA, the CDR3 is TGTGCCTGGAGTGTACGACGGGATATAGCCAAAAACATTCAGTACTTC.

The gene calls are TRBV28 and TRBJ2-6; 13 bases are a match to TRBD2. The CDR3 is 21 residues long. V was clipped by 2 bases and J by 2 bases; unmatched bases: 12. Germline V lookup: CDR1 MDHEN, CDR2 SYDVKM. CDR3: CASSLGTSGTTWGTGANVLTF. DNA of the CDR3: TGTGCCAGCAGTTTAGGGACTAGCGGGACCACTTGGGGAACTGGGGCCAACGTCCTGACTTTC. The full variable domain, in which reference TRBV28 and TRBJ2-6 provide the parts outside the CDR3, is DVKVTQSSRYLVKRTGEKVFLECVQDMDHENMFWYRQDPGLGLRLIYFSYDVKMKEKGDIPEGYSVSREKKERFSLILESASTNQTSMYLCASSLGTSGTTWGTGANVLTFGAGSRLTVL.

V and J are TRBV19 and TRBJ2-3; D is perhaps TRBD2 (5 bases). CDR3 length: 14 amino acids. Trimming left V 5 bases short and J 0 bases short, with 9 bases between. Germline CDR1 and CDR2: LNHDA and SQIVND (reference sequence). The CDR3 reads CASSDDYSTDTQYF. CDR3 nucleotides: TGTGCCAGTAGTGATGACTATAGCACAGATACGCAGTATTTT.

This chain links TRBV6-1 with TRBJ1-1; D unresolved. This CDR3 contains 15 residues. Germline assignment: CDR1 MNHNS and CDR2 SASEGT. The V gene lost 7 bases and the J gene lost 7 bases, with 22 bases spanning the gap. The CDR3 sequence: CASILWVAFSDEAFF. DNA of the CDR3: TGTGCCAGCATTCTGTGGGTGGCCTTCAGCGATGAAGCTTTCTTT.

This chain connects TRBV5-1 to TRBJ1-5, with D unclear. The CDR3 spans 13 residues. The germline V gene has CDR1 SGHRS and CDR2 YFSETQ. V shed 7 bases and J shed 4 bases, with 12 bases lying between them. CDR3 sequence reads: CASSEGINQPQHF. CDR3 DNA sequence: TGCGCCAGCTCCGAGGGCATTAATCAGCCCCAGCATTTT.

This clone was counted once. This sequence joins TRBV2 and TRBJ1-5, with 7 nucleotides matching TRBD1. From germline, CDR1 is SNHLY and CDR2 FYNNEI. The CDR3 totals 14 residues. V lost 2 bases to trimming and J lost 7 bases; unmatched junction nucleotides: 5. CDR3 protein: CASSESRGLQPQHF. CDR3 nucleotide sequence: TGTGCCAGCAGTGAATCGAGGGGGCTGCAGCCCCAGCATTTT.

The chain combines TRBV7-6 with TRBJ2-7; 10 positions agree with TRBD1. With 2 bases clipped from V and 2 bases from J, the junction kept 3 bases outside the gene matches. Germline loops: CDR1 SGHVS, CDR2 FNYEAQ. The CDR3 is made up of 15 amino acids. DNA for the CDR3: TGTGCCAGCAGCTTAAGGGACAGGGGCACCTACGAGCAGTACTTC. Amino acid sequence: CASSLRDRGTYEQYF.

CDR3 coding DNA: TGCAGCGTCATGGGGGGGAGCGGGGCCAACGTCCTGACTTTC. Protein: CSVMGGSGANVLTF. The genes are TRBV29-1 and TRBJ2-6; 7 nucleotides line up with TRBD2. With V trimmed by 6 bases and J by 4 bases, 6 bases remained unmatched. Looked up from germline, CDR1 is SQVTM and CDR2 is ANQGSEA. The CDR3 consists of 14 residues.

The V and J genes are TRBV5-1 and TRBJ1-1; D is perhaps TRBD1 (6 bases). Germline CDR1 is SGHRS and CDR2 is YFSETQ. The V gene lost 7 bases and the J gene lost 5 bases, with 9 bases spanning the gap. The CDR3 extends over 11 amino acids. The CDR3 region has the DNA TGCGCCAGCGGAAGGGGGACTGAAGCTTTCTTT. Protein product: CASGRGTEAFF. Based on the CDR3 plus reference TRBV5-1 and TRBJ1-1, the full variable domain is KAGVTQTPRYLIKTRGQQVTLSCSPISGHRSVSWYQQTPGQGLQFLFEYFSETQRNKGNFPGRFSGRQFSNSRSEMNVSTLELGDSALYLCASGRGTEAFFGQGTRLTVV.

The V call is TRBV9, the J call TRBJ2-3, with TRBD2 matching over 8 bases. Trimming at V came to 3 bases and at J to 6 bases, leaving 9 bases not matched to a gene. There are 15 residues in the CDR3. Germline V lookup: CDR1 SGDLS, CDR2 YYNGEE. CDR3 coding DNA: TGTGCCAGCAGCGCACGGGGGGGTGAACGGGATACGCAGTATTTT. Amino acids: CASSARGGERDTQYF.

The V and J genes are TRBV11-3 and TRBJ2-1; possible D gene TRBD1, 6 bases. This CDR3 spans 14 amino acids. Trimming removed 5 bases from V and 5 bases from J, with 13 bases in between. Germline loops: CDR1 SGHNT, CDR2 YENEEA. The CDR3 loop is CASSDGWDNNEQFF. The CDR3, as DNA: TGTGCCAGCAGCGATGGATGGGACAACAATGAGCAGTTCTTC.

This clone appeared a single time. The V and J genes are TRBV15 and TRBJ2-7, with D unclear. Germline lookup yields CDR1 LNHNV and CDR2 YYDKDF (reference sequence). CDR3 length: 15 amino acids. V was pared by 3 bases and J by 7 bases, with 19 bases between. This CDR3 reads CATSSDSSPEVEQYF. The CDR3 coding sequence is TGTGCCACCAGCAGCGACTCTTCGCCCGAGGTAGAGCAGTACTTC.